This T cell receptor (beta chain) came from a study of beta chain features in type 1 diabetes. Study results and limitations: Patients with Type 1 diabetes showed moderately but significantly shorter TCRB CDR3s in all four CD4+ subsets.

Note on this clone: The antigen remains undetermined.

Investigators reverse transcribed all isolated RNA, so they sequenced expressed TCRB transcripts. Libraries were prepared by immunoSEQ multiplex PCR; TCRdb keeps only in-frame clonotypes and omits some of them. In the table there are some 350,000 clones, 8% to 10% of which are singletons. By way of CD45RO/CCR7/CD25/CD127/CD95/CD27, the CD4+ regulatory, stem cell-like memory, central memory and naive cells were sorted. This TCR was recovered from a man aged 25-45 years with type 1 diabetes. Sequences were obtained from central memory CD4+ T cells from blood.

The CDR3 region has the DNA TGTGCCAGCAGCGTCTTGGGGAGTTCCCCTCCCGGGGAGCTGTTTTTT. Its translation: CASSVLGSSPPGELFF. This rearrangement joins TRBV9 to TRBJ2-2; maybe TRBD2 (5 bases). Germline V CDR1 and CDR2: SGDLS, YYNGEE. The CDR3 extends over 16 amino acids. Trimming took 2 bases from V and 6 from J, leaving 17 bases between them.